This passage covers 29 T cell receptor beta chains from one sample sequenced in a study of blood T cells in healthy people across ages. Using a J-beta primer mix together with a sample-barcoded 5' primer, a second PCR was run for about 7 to 12 cycles. TCRdb reprocessed the 5' RACE reads with MiXCR, giving one entry per CDR3 protein. The sample includes 700,000 or so distinct CDR3 sequences, 40% to 45% of them seen just once. The sequencing input was blood. The receptors derive from a man aged 80 or over in good health.

V is TRBV6-6 and J is TRBJ2-3; possible D gene TRBD1, 6 bases. This CDR3 contains 15 residues. Per germline, CDR1 MNHNY and CDR2 SVGAGI (reference sequence). Trimming stripped 6 bases from V and 0 bases from J, with 13 bases between. CDR3 in amino acids: CASRRQDTSTDTQYF. The CDR3 DNA sequence: TGTGCCAGCAGAAGACAGGACACTAGCACAGATACGCAGTATTTT.

The rearrangement joins TRBV4-3 to TRBJ2-7, with unresolved D. The V gene's germline CDR1 is LGHNA and CDR2 YSLEER. Deletions cut 2 bases from V and 10 bases from J, with 15 bases between. The CDR3 is 13 amino acids. The CDR3 loop is CASSQTYRALQYF. In DNA, the CDR3 is TGCGCCAGCAGCCAAACTTATCGGGCACTCCAGTACTTC.

The chain combines TRBV9 with TRBJ2-5; D may correspond to TRBD1 or TRBD2 (6 bases each). The length of the CDR3 is 15 residues. V was cut by 0 bases and J by 5 bases, with 14 bases left in between. CDR1 is SGDLS and CDR2 is YYNGEE in the germline V gene. CDR3 residues: CASSVEVGGRETQYF. CDR3 in DNA: TGTGCCAGCAGCGTAGAAGTGGGGGGCCGGGAGACCCAGTACTTC.

The chain links TRBV14 to TRBJ1-1; D gene unclear. Trimming removed 6 bases from V and 7 bases from J, with 9 bases in between. CDR3 length: 11 amino acids. CDR1 and CDR2 (germline): SGHDN, FVKESK. The CDR3, as DNA: TGTGCCAGCAGTCCCCTCGTTGAAGCTTTCTTT. Protein sequence: CASSPLVEAFF.

For this clonotype: A much bigger clone sits one base away, suggesting this may be a read error. V and J are TRBV6-2 or TRBV6-3 and TRBJ2-1, with unresolved D. The CDR3 extends over 11 amino acids. The germline V gene has CDR1 MNHEY and CDR2 SVGEGT. The V gene lost 6 bases and the J gene lost 13 bases, with 13 bases spanning the gap. CDR3 in amino acids: CASSWKETQFF. The CDR3 DNA reads TGTGCCAGCAGCTGGAAAGAGACCCAGTTCTTC.

This clonotype was counted between two and nine times. The rearrangement links TRBV5-1 to TRBJ2-1, with TRBD2 matching over 7 bases. Germline CDR1 is SGHRS and CDR2 is YFSETQ. The CDR3 covers 13 residues. The junction had 6 bases not matched to a gene; V was cut back by 4 bases and J by 8 bases. In DNA, the CDR3 is TGCGCCAGCAGCCGGGGGGTGCGCGATGAGCAGTTCTTC. It yields the protein CASSRGVRDEQFF. Based on the CDR3 plus reference TRBV5-1 and TRBJ2-1, the full variable domain is KAGVTQTPRYLIKTRGQQVTLSCSPISGHRSVSWYQQTPGQGLQFLFEYFSETQRNKGNFPGRFSGRQFSNSRSEMNVSTLELGDSALYLCASSRGVRDEQFFGPGTRLTVL.

The gene calls are TRBV20-1 and TRBJ2-5; the match to TRBD2 covers 7 bases. CDR1 is DFQATT, CDR2 SNEGSKA, per germline (reference sequence). There are 17 residues in the CDR3. V lost 3 bases and J lost 4; bases outside the gene matches: 17. CDR3 coding DNA: TGCAGTGCTAGTAGTATGGTCGGTGCGGGAGTAGGAGAGACCCAGTACTTC. The encoded protein is CSASSMVGAGVGETQYF.

A remark on this clonotype: At one end, the junction sequence differs from germline, possibly due to a read error. The chain combines TRBV6-2 or TRBV6-3 with TRBJ2-2, with D unresolved. In germline, CDR1 is MNHEY, CDR2 SVGEGT. The CDR3 contains 15 residues. CDR3 sequence reads: CAGSWAAPNTGELFF. CDR3 coding DNA: TGTGCCGGCAGTTGGGCGGCACCGAACACCGGGGAGCTGTTTTTT.

Comments on this clonotype: A junction end diverges from the germline sequence, so it may reflect a read error. V is TRBV20-1 and J is TRBJ2-5; 10 bases map to TRBD1. Germline V lookup: CDR1 DFQATT, CDR2 SNEGSKA (reference sequence). The CDR3 has 13 amino acids. CDR3 DNA sequence: TGCAGTGCTAGAGGGGACAGGGGAGAGGCCCAGTACTTC. It yields the protein CSARGDRGEAQYF.

This clonotype was recorded many times. The chain is built from TRBV7-6 and TRBJ2-1; 7 bases are a match to TRBD2. The CDR3 consists of 16 residues. With 4 bases clipped from V and 7 bases from J, the junction kept 13 bases outside the gene matches. The germline V gene has CDR1 SGHVS and CDR2 FNYEAQ. CDR3 sequence reads: CASSSKREGLGNEQFF. DNA of the CDR3: TGTGCCAGCAGCTCCAAGAGGGAGGGCCTCGGGAATGAGCAGTTCTTC.

Many counts were recorded for this clonotype. This chain connects TRBV4-3 to TRBJ2-1; D not resolved. In germline, CDR1 is LGHNA, CDR2 YSLEER. This CDR3 has 14 amino acids. V dropped 1 base and J dropped 9 bases, with 13 bases sitting between them. CDR3 amino acids: CASSQVMTSFEQFF. CDR3 sequence (DNA): TGCGCCAGCAGCCAAGTGATGACGAGTTTTGAGCAGTTCTTC.

The rearrangement uses TRBV10-3 and TRBJ2-7; TRBD2 might be the D (5 bases). V lost 1 base and J 9 bases, leaving 10 bases between the germline ends. Germline V gene data show CDR1 as ENHRY and CDR2 as SYGVKD. The CDR3 runs to 12 residues. The CDR3 reads CAISEFAEAQYF. In DNA, the CDR3 is TGTGCCATCAGTGAGTTCGCGGAGGCGCAGTACTTC.

The chain links TRBV3-1 to TRBJ2-5; TRBD2 matches 12 bases. From germline, CDR1 is LGHDT and CDR2 YNNKEL (reference sequence). CDR3 size: 16 residues. Trimming took 2 bases from V and 5 from J; bases not matched to a gene: 6. Here the CDR3 reads CASSQPITSGGETQYF. The CDR3 coding sequence is TGTGCCAGCAGCCAACCCATCACTAGCGGGGGGGAGACCCAGTACTTC.

The J gene is TRBJ1-1, the V gene TRBV28; TRBD1 matches at 7 bases. The CDR3 covers 15 residues. Germline V gene data show CDR1 as MDHEN and CDR2 as SYDVKM. Losses at the gene ends were 4 bases for V and 7 bases for J; bases not matched to a gene: 12. The DNA of the CDR3 is TGTGCCAGCAGTTCCGAAGGACAGGCGGCCGGTGAAGCTTTCTTT. It codes for CASSSEGQAAGEAFF.

V is TRBV9 and J is TRBJ2-5; tentatively, D is TRBD2 (6 bases). The CDR3 contains 16 residues. The ends were cut back, 2 bases at V and 4 bases at J, with 18 bases in the middle. Germline V gene data show CDR1 as SGDLS and CDR2 as YYNGEE. CDR3 DNA sequence: TGTGCCAGCAGCGTCTTTTCCGGGGGAAAAATAGAGACCCAGTACTTC. Its protein is CASSVFSGGKIETQYF.

The V call is TRBV18, the J call TRBJ2-7, with 9 bases identical to TRBD1. The DNA end favors TRBJ2-5, so the J call may be wrong. The V gene's germline CDR1 is KGHSH and CDR2 LQKENI. The CDR3 spans 17 residues. The CDR3 is CASSTGGPGPKKETQYF. In DNA form, the CDR3 reads TGTGCCAGCTCAACAGGGGGCCCGGGACCCAAGAAAGAGACCCAGTACTTC.

V is TRBV5-8 and J is TRBJ2-7, with D possibly TRBD2 on 6 matching bases. V lost 4 bases to trimming and J lost 3 bases, with 14 bases between them. Germline V gene data show CDR1 as SGHTS and CDR2 as YDEGEE. The CDR3 totals 14 residues. The CDR3 nucleotides are TGTGCCAGCAGCCGGGGACTCTCAGGCTACGAGCAGTACTTC. It codes for CASSRGLSGYEQYF.

The V gene is TRBV20-1, the J gene TRBJ1-6, with TRBD1 identical over 12 bases. Trimming removed 3 bases from V and 8 bases from J; junction bases left unmatched: 2. This CDR3 region has 14 residues. CDR1 and CDR2 (germline): DFQATT, SNEGSKA (reference sequence). CDR3 nucleotide sequence: TGCAGTGCTAGGGGGGACAGGGGGCATTCACCCCTCCACTTT. Its protein is CSARGDRGHSPLHF.

Only one count was recorded for this clonotype. The V gene is TRBV14, the J gene TRBJ2-1, with D perhaps assigned TRBD1 or TRBD2 (7 bases each). Per germline, CDR1 SGHDN and CDR2 FVKESK. The V end lost 0 bases, the J end lost 6 bases, and 27 bases lay between the germline ends. The CDR3 runs 20 residues. CDR3 in DNA: TGTGCCAGCAGCCAAGAATCAGGGGGGGTACGTCAAAGTGGTCGCAATGAGCAGTTCTTC. Translated: CASSQESGGVRQSGRNEQFF.

This clonotype turned up a few times. J is TRBJ1-5 and V is TRBV4-2; D call uncertain. The CDR3 totals 18 residues. Germline V gene lookup returns CDR1 LGHNA and CDR2 YNFKEQ. The ends were cut back, 0 bases at V and 2 bases at J, with 17 bases in the middle. CDR3 region: CASSQDFTGSGGNQPQHF. Here the CDR3 DNA reads TGTGCCAGCAGCCAAGATTTTACCGGGAGCGGGGGCAATCAGCCCCAGCATTTT.

This clonotype was counted a few times. The gene calls are TRBV27 and TRBJ2-1, with D possibly matching TRBD2 (6 bases). The CDR3 length is 16 residues. Germline CDR1 reads MNHEY; CDR2 reads SMNVEV (reference sequence). Trimming left V 3 bases short and J 6 bases short, with 18 bases between. This CDR3 reads CASSLGGTLNGNEQFF. The CDR3 nucleotides are TGTGCCAGCAGTTTGGGCGGGACTTTAAACGGCAATGAGCAGTTCTTC.

Here the CDR3 reads CAIRERDRGLGETQYF. CDR3 nucleotide sequence: TGTGCCATCAGGGAGCGAGACAGGGGGCTAGGAGAGACCCAGTACTTC. The chain uses TRBV10-3 and TRBJ2-5; 10 positions match TRBD1. Germline values: CDR1 ENHRY, CDR2 SYGVKD. The CDR3 covers 16 residues. V gave up 6 bases and J gave up 4 bases; unmatched junction bases: 11.

This clonotype was detected only a few times. This chain joins TRBV29-1 and TRBJ2-5; the D gene is possibly TRBD2 (6 bases). Germline V gives CDR1 SQVTM, CDR2 ANQGSEA. The CDR3 has 13 residues. V lost 5 bases and J 11 bases, leaving 21 bases between the germline ends. The CDR3 coding sequence is TGCAGCGTTCCCAGAGCTCTTGGGACTGAGCAGTACTTC. This gives the protein CSVPRALGTEQYF.

The chain couples TRBV7-9 to TRBJ1-1, with TRBD1 identical over 8 bases. The CDR3 consists of 16 residues. J lost 5 bases, V lost 1 base, and 9 bases had no gene match. The germline V gene has CDR1 SEHNR and CDR2 FQNEAQ (reference sequence). This chain's CDR3 is CASSLGTGLQGTEAFF. In nucleotides, the CDR3 is TGTGCCAGCAGCTTAGGGACAGGGCTGCAGGGGACTGAAGCTTTCTTT.

The CDR3 here is CASSKATGIYNEQFF. CDR3 DNA sequence: TGTGCCAGCAGCAAAGCGACCGGGATATACAATGAGCAGTTCTTC. This chain joins TRBV21-1 and TRBJ2-1; TRBD1, the table's D call, was not compared with the DNA. TRBV21-1 is tagged as a pseudogene. The CDR3 totals 15 residues.

This chain links TRBV13 with TRBJ2-3; 10 bases align to TRBD2. CDR3 length equals 16 residues. Germline V gives CDR1 PRHDT, CDR2 FYEKMQ (reference sequence). The ends lost 5 bases at V and 5 bases at J; junction bases unmatched: 10. The CDR3 protein is CASSPRAGGVKDTQYF. The CDR3 nucleotides are TGTGCCAGCAGCCCACGAGCGGGGGGGGTGAAAGATACGCAGTATTTT.

This clonotype has just a few counts. The J gene is TRBJ2-3, the V gene TRBV12-3 or TRBV12-4, with TRBD2 matching 11 bases. Germline trimming cut 4 bases from V and 4 bases from J; bases unmatched to any gene: 7. The CDR3 length is 16 residues. The CDR3 is CASSSVLAGVADTQYF. The CDR3, as DNA: TGTGCCAGCAGTTCGGTACTAGCGGGAGTGGCAGATACGCAGTATTTT.

Turning to this clonotype: One junction end disagrees with the germline gene, perhaps due to a read error. The rearrangement uses TRBV4-3 and TRBJ2-7; the D gene is possibly TRBD2 (5 bases). The CDR3 loop spans 13 amino acids. Germline V gene lookup returns CDR1 LGHNA and CDR2 YSLEER. In DNA, the CDR3 is TGCGCCAGCAGCCAACAGGCAGACTACGAGCGGTGCTTC. Translating gives CASSQQADYERCF.

This clonotype was counted between two and nine times. The rearrangement uses TRBV10-2 and TRBJ2-7; TRBD1 might be the D (6 bases). CDR1 is WSHSY and CDR2 is SAAADI in the germline V gene. The CDR3 covers 15 residues. Between the trimmed V and J ends, which lost 6 bases and 3 bases, there was a span of 18 bases. CDR3 nucleotides: TGCGCCAGCAGAACCGGGCCAGGGGTGGACTACGAGCAGTACTTC. Protein product: CASRTGPGVDYEQYF.